The T cell receptor beta chain under discussion was sequenced for a study of blood T cells in healthy people across ages. Primed by a sample-barcoded 5' primer and a J-beta primer mix, a second PCR proceeded for 7 to 11 cycles. TCRdb processed the 5' RACE reads anew with MiXCR; each CDR3 protein has one entry. The repertoire includes 1.5 million or so distinct CDR3 sequences, approximately 43% of them detected once, and about 4% sits in the top ten. The CDR3 extends over 17 amino acids. Looked up from germline, CDR1 is LGHNA and CDR2 is YSLEER. V was trimmed by 5 bases and J by 6 bases, leaving 25 bases between them.

The sequence derives from a woman in her late teens or twenties in good health. Sequencing used blood. The chain links TRBV4-3 to TRBJ1-2, with a possible D match to TRBD1 (5 bases). Here the CDR3 DNA reads TGCGCCAGCAGCACTCGGACATCCTGGCTACGATTTGATGGCTACACCTTC. This encodes CASSTRTSWLRFDGYTF.